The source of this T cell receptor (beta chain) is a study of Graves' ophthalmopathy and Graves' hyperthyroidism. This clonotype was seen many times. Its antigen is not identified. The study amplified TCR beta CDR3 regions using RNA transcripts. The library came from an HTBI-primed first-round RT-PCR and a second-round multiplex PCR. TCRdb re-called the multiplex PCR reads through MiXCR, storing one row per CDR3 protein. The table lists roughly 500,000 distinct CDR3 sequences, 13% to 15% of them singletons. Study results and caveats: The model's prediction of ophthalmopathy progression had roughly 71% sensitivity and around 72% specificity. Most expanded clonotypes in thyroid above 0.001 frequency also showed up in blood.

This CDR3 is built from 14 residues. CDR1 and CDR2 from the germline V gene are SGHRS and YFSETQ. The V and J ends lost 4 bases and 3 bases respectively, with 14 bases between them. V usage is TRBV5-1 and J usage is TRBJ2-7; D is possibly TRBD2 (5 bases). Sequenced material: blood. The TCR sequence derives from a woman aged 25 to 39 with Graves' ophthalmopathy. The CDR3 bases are TGCGCCAGCAGCCCACTAAAAGGAGGCTACGAGCAGTACTTC. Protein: CASSPLKGGYEQYF.